A single sample gave rise to the 18 T cell receptor beta chains below, sequenced in a study of T cell responses to AZD1222 COVID-19 vaccine. Measured with immunoSEQ multiplex PCR; TCRdb has only the in-frame clones, and not every one. The table includes roughly 120,000 clones, roughly 90% detected once. The source material was peripheral blood, sampled 28 days after the second AZD1222 dose. The receptors were sampled from an adult who received the AZD1222 COVID-19 vaccine.

The J gene is TRBJ2-7, the V gene TRBV28, with 7 bases aligning to TRBD2. CDR1 and CDR2 from the germline V gene are MDHEN and SYDVKM. V was clipped by 5 bases and J by 3 bases; unmatched bases: 10. The CDR3 totals 15 residues. CDR3 region: CASSPALGEGYEQYF. The CDR3 DNA is TGTGCCAGCAGTCCCGCCCTTGGGGAGGGCTACGAGCAGTACTTC.

The V and J genes are TRBV19 and TRBJ2-2; 9 bases align to TRBD1. Germline V gene lookup returns CDR1 LNHDA and CDR2 SQIVND (reference sequence). J was trimmed by 0 bases and V by 4 bases; bases with no gene match: 0. This CDR3 comprises 15 residues. CDR3 sequence (DNA): TGTGCCAGTAGTAGACAGGGGGCGAACACCGGGGAGCTGTTTTTT. The encoded protein is CASSRQGANTGELFF. The entire variable domain, with the rest obtained from reference TRBV19 and TRBJ2-2, is as follows: DGGITQSPKYLFRKEGQNVTLSCEQNLNHDAMYWYRQDPGQGLRLIYYSQIVNDFQKGDIAEGYSVSREKKESFPLTVTSAQKNPTAFYLCASSRQGANTGELFFGEGSRLTVL.

The chain is built from TRBV29-1 and TRBJ1-2, with unresolved D. This CDR3 is 10 amino acids long. V was pared by 4 bases and J by 2 bases, with 2 bases between. The germline V gene has CDR1 SQVTM and CDR2 ANQGSEA. CDR3 DNA sequence: TGCAGCGTTGGAAACTATGGCTACACCTTC. Residues: CSVGNYGYTF.

This sequence joins TRBV11-2 and TRBJ1-5; D unresolved. The length of the CDR3 is 15 residues. The germline gives CDR1 SGHAT, CDR2 FQNNGV. V dropped 4 bases and J dropped 0 bases, with 10 bases sitting between them. CDR3 nucleotide sequence: TGTGCCAGCAGCTGGGCGGCTAATAGCAATCAGCCCCAGCATTTT. Translating it yields CASSWAANSNQPQHF.

The rearrangement joins TRBV6-5 to TRBJ1-1; 8 bases line up with TRBD1. Germline loops: CDR1 MNHEY, CDR2 SVGAGI. V lost 7 bases and J lost 1; bases outside the gene matches: 5. The CDR3 consists of 14 residues. The CDR3 bases are TGTGCCAGCACCCCCGGGACAGGGAACACTGAAGCTTTCTTT. Translation: CASTPGTGNTEAFF.

This clone was found once. The CDR3: CASSKTSGASYEQYF. CDR3 DNA: TGTGCCAGCAGCAAGACTAGCGGGGCATCCTACGAGCAGTACTTC. J is TRBJ2-7 and V is TRBV7-8, with TRBD2 matching 11 bases. Germline loops: CDR1 SGHVS, CDR2 FQNEAQ. The CDR3 has 15 amino acids. The J segment lost 1 base and the V segment lost 5 bases, leaving 4 bases of the junction unmatched. Combining the CDR3 with reference TRBV7-8 and TRBJ2-7 gives the whole variable domain GAGVSQSPRYKVAKRGQDVALRCDPISGHVSLFWYQQALGQGPEFLTYFQNEAQLDKSGLPSDRFFAERPEGSVSTLKIQRTQQEDSAVYLCASSKTSGASYEQYFGPGTRLTVT.

The gene calls are TRBV18 and TRBJ1-2; D remains unclear. The V end lost 3 bases, the J end lost 4 bases, and 12 bases lay between the germline ends. This CDR3 has 14 amino acids. CDR1 and CDR2 from the germline V gene are KGHSH and LQKENI. The CDR3 DNA follows: TGTGCCAGCTCACCCGCGATTGGTGGCTATGGCTACACCTTC. Amino acid sequence: CASSPAIGGYGYTF.

The J gene is TRBJ1-5, the V gene TRBV3-1 (or the pseudogene TRBV3-2); 9 nucleotides agree with TRBD1. This CDR3 comprises 15 residues. V shed 4 bases, J shed 7 bases, and the junction held 8 bases outside the gene matches. CDR1 and CDR2 (germline): LGHDT, YNNKEL (reference sequence). Here the CDR3 DNA reads TGTGCCAGCAGCCTCGAGGGACAGGGAAACCAGCCCCAGCATTTT. This encodes CASSLEGQGNQPQHF.

The V and J genes are TRBV6-5 and TRBJ1-1; TRBD1 is a possible D gene (5 bases). Germline lookup yields CDR1 MNHEY and CDR2 SVGAGI. The V and J ends lost 11 bases and 0 bases respectively, with 10 bases between them. The CDR3 consists of 12 residues. The CDR3: CAVGGVNTEAFF. The CDR3 DNA reads as TGTGCCGTCGGGGGGGTGAACACTGAAGCTTTCTTT.

This chain joins TRBV24-1 and TRBJ2-5; 12 bases are a match to TRBD1. Per germline, CDR1 KGHDR and CDR2 SFDVKD. Trimming at V came to 9 bases and at J to 5 bases, leaving 6 bases not matched to a gene. This CDR3 is 14 amino acids long. The CDR3 bases are TGTGCCACCGGGGGGACAGGGGGCTCGGAGACCCAGTACTTC. Translating it yields CATGGTGGSETQYF.

The rearrangement joins TRBV12-3 or TRBV12-4 to TRBJ2-5; D not resolved. Trimming cost V 2 bases and J 2 bases, with 6 bases left between them. This CDR3 is built from 13 residues. CDR3 protein: CASSLMSQETQYF. The CDR3 bases are TGTGCCAGCAGTTTAATGTCGCAAGAGACCCAGTACTTC.

The chain carries TRBV29-1 and TRBJ2-5; no clear D gene. Germline-derived CDR1 and CDR2 are SQVTM and ANQGSEA. The CDR3 is made up of 11 amino acids. V was cut by 7 bases and J by 5 bases, with 11 bases left in between. The DNA of the CDR3 is TGCAGCGCTGCCGAGAGGGAGACCCAGTACTTC. Protein product: CSAAERETQYF. Variable domain in full (rest from reference TRBV29-1 and TRBJ2-5): SAVISQKPSRDICQRGTSLTIQCQVDSQVTMMFWYRQQPGQSLTLIATANQGSEATYESGFVIDKFPISRPNLTFSTLTVSNMSPEDSSIYLCSAAERETQYFGPGTRLLVL.

The rearrangement links TRBV5-1 to TRBJ1-2; no clear D gene. Trimming left V 4 bases short and J 4 bases short, with 14 bases between. This CDR3 is built from 14 residues. CDR1 SGHRS and CDR2 YFSETQ come from the germline V gene. In nucleotides, the CDR3 is TGCGCCAGCAGCCAAGGCAGTCTCGTCTATGGCTACACCTTC. It yields the protein CASSQGSLVYGYTF.

A single count supports this clone. V and J are TRBV19 and TRBJ2-1; D is uncertain. This CDR3 contains 13 residues. V was trimmed by 3 bases and J by 0 bases, leaving 3 bases between them. CDR1 LNHDA and CDR2 SQIVND come from the germline V gene (reference sequence). CDR3 protein: CASSIPSYNEQFF. The CDR3 DNA is TGTGCCAGTAGTATCCCCTCCTACAATGAGCAGTTCTTC.

The chain uses TRBV6-5 and TRBJ1-1; D might be TRBD1 (6 bases). V was shortened by 5 bases and J by 2 bases, with 12 bases between the two germline ends. CDR3 size: 14 residues. CDR1 and CDR2 from the germline V gene are MNHEY and SVGAGI. CDR3: CASSPGQRNTEAFF. The CDR3, as DNA: TGTGCCAGCAGTCCTGGACAGAGAAACACTGAAGCTTTCTTT.

The chain joins TRBV2 to TRBJ2-2; possible D gene TRBD1, 7 bases. Germline V gives CDR1 SNHLY, CDR2 FYNNEI. Between the trimmed V and J ends, which lost 3 bases and 1 base, there was a span of 9 bases. This CDR3 is built from 15 residues. The CDR3 coding sequence is TGTGCCAGCAGTGACCAGGGGGGGAACACCGGGGAGCTGTTTTTT. Translated, it gives CASSDQGGNTGELFF.

This rearrangement joins TRBV19 to TRBJ1-5, with D unresolved. Germline-derived CDR1 and CDR2 are LNHDA and SQIVND (reference sequence). Trimming removed 4 bases from V and 2 bases from J, with 12 bases in between. This CDR3 is built from 15 residues. For the CDR3, the DNA is TGTGCCAGTAGTACGGCCGGCAACCGCAATCAGCCCCAGCATTTT. Its protein is CASSTAGNRNQPQHF.

V gene TRBV6-5 combines with J gene TRBJ1-1; 11 positions agree with TRBD1. After removal of 0 bases from V and 4 bases from J, the junction contained 1 base not matched to a gene. This CDR3 has 15 residues. Germline V gene lookup returns CDR1 MNHEY and CDR2 SVGAGI. CDR3 coding DNA: TGTGCCAGCAGTTACTCCGGGACAGGGGGCACTGAAGCTTTCTTT. It codes for CASSYSGTGGTEAFF.